These T cell receptor beta chains were read from a single sample in a study of blood T cell repertoires in COVID-19. Clones were read by immunoSEQ multiplex PCR, and TCRdb kept only the in-frame ones, dropping some. The repertoire holds hundreds of thousands of clones, with 65% to 90% as singletons. Sequences were obtained from peripheral blood. The source of these receptors is an elderly woman with active or convalescent COVID-19. Each CDR3 is given with its conserved first and last residue. A D gene is named only where the DNA matches it firmly. The size of a clone is reported for some rows only, either as once, few or many, or as a class for expanded clones.

-	TRBV5-1	TRBJ2-7	TRBD1	CASSLGGTGIHEQYF	TGCGCCAGCAGCTTGGGGGGGACAGGGATTCACGAGCAGTACTTC
-	TRBV3-1/TRBV3-2	TRBJ1-1	-	CASRPSGAEAFF	TGTGCCAGCAGGCCATCAGGCGCTGAAGCTTTCTTT
-	TRBV5-6	TRBJ1-1	-	CASSNTGGAFF	TGTGCCAGCTCGAATACCGGGGGAGCTTTCTTT
-	TRBV19	TRBJ2-2	-	CASTGNTGELFF	TGTGCCAGCACAGGGAACACCGGGGAGCTGTTTTTT
-	TRBV5-1	TRBJ2-2	TRBD2	CASSPRGLAGVSDTGELFF	TGCGCCAGCAGCCCCAGGGGACTAGCGGGAGTCTCCGACACCGGGGAGCTGTTTTTT
-	TRBV19	TRBJ2-2	-	CASSTQQVRELFF	TGTGCCAGTAGTACACAACAGGTCCGGGAGCTGTTTTTT
-	TRBV10-2	TRBJ1-2	TRBD1	CASSENGAGGLINYGYTF	TGCGCCAGCAGTGAGAATGGGGCAGGGGGCTTGATTAACTATGGCTACACCTTC
once	TRBV28	TRBJ1-1	TRBD1	CASSWTGGAGTEAFF	TGTGCCAGCAGCTGGACAGGGGGCGCGGGGACTGAAGCTTTCTTT
once	TRBV5-1	TRBJ1-5	-	CASSPKWWGREIQPQHF	TGCGCCAGCAGCCCAAAGTGGTGGGGGAGGGAGATCCAGCCCCAGCATTTT
-	TRBV30	TRBJ2-5	-	CAWGVGRETQYF	TGTGCCTGGGGGGTGGGGAGAGAGACCCAGTACTTC
-	TRBV4-1	TRBJ2-7	TRBD2	CASSHPTPLAGGHEQYF	TGCGCCAGCAGCCACCCGACCCCCCTAGCGGGGGGTCACGAGCAGTACTTC
-	TRBV12-3/TRBV12-4	TRBJ1-5	-	CASEKGGGQPQHF	TGTGCCAGCGAGAAAGGGGGGGGTCAGCCCCAGCATTTT
-	TRBV4-1	TRBJ1-2	-	CASSPGGASHYGYTF	TGCGCCAGCAGCCCTGGGGGGGCTTCCCACTATGGCTACACCTTC
-	TRBV4-2	TRBJ2-3	TRBD2	CASSQELYWASGREVSTDTQYF	TGTGCCAGCAGCCAAGAACTGTATTGGGCTAGCGGGAGAGAAGTTAGCACAGATACGCAGTATTTT
-	TRBV5-1	TRBJ1-1	TRBD1	CASSKPGTGNTEAFF	TGCGCCAGCAGCAAACCCGGGACAGGGAACACTGAAGCTTTCTTT
once	TRBV3-1/TRBV3-2	TRBJ2-1	-	CASSRSYNTNEQFF	TGTGCCAGCAGCCGGTCTTACAATACCAATGAGCAGTTCTTC
-	TRBV19	TRBJ2-3	-	CASSIRGTDTQYF	TGTGCCAGTAGTATTCGGGGAACAGATACGCAGTATTTT
-	TRBV30	TRBJ1-4	TRBD1	CAWSATGQINEKLFF	TGTGCCTGGAGTGCCACGGGACAGATCAATGAAAAACTGTTTTTT
-	TRBV19	TRBJ1-4	-	CASSMRTIGEKLFF	TGTGCCAGTAGTATGAGGACAATCGGTGAAAAACTGTTTTTT
few	TRBV16	TRBJ1-5	-	CASSQAPGESNQPQHF	TGTGCCAGCAGCCAAGCGCCAGGGGAAAGCAATCAGCCCCAGCATTTT